A single sample is the source of the 6 T cell receptor beta chains below, sequenced in a study of shared clonotypes between healthy human individuals. Sequencing was performed with immunoSEQ multiplex PCR; in TCRdb, only in-frame clones are kept and a portion is missing. The data show some 490,000 clones, over 70% seen once. Sequencing used PBMCs. All receptors derive from a woman in her 40s in good health. Some clones in this sample may be carry-over from other donors' samples.

This clone was picked up a small number of times. The chain joins TRBV10-2 to TRBJ2-7; TRBD2 agrees at 9 bases. CDR1 is WSHSY, CDR2 SAAADI, per germline. Unmatched junction bases numbered 10, after V lost 8 bases and J lost 2 bases. The length of the CDR3 is 15 residues. CDR3 DNA: TGCGCCAGCGAGGCTAGCGGGATCCAAACCTACGAGCAGTACTTC. Protein product: CASEASGIQTYEQYF.

The chain recombines TRBV6-1 with TRBJ2-7; D is perhaps TRBD1 (5 bases). Germline values: CDR1 MNHNS, CDR2 SASEGT. This CDR3 spans 14 amino acids. V was clipped by 3 bases and J by 3 bases, with 12 bases between them. The CDR3 here is CASSEVPGIYEQYF. CDR3 nucleotide sequence: TGTGCCAGCAGTGAGGTCCCAGGGATCTACGAGCAGTACTTC.

The chain combines TRBV5-6 with TRBJ1-4; D unclear. In germline, CDR1 is SGHDT, CDR2 YYEEEE. Trimming took 4 bases from V and 5 from J, leaving 12 bases between them. CDR3 length: 14 amino acids. CDR3 sequence reads: CASSTHDPNEKLFF. The CDR3 nucleotides read TGTGCCAGCAGCACGCACGATCCGAATGAAAAACTGTTTTTT.

Note on this clone: A far larger clone is one base from this, pointing to a likely read error. The V call is TRBV11-2, the J call TRBJ2-2; 13 bases map to TRBD2. The CDR3 covers 19 residues. CDR1 SGHAT and CDR2 FQNNGV come from the germline V gene. V was clipped by 5 bases and J by 3 bases; unmatched bases: 12. The CDR3 sequence is CASSPWTSGSLWYTGELFF. The CDR3 bases are TGTGCCAGCAGCCCATGGACTAGCGGGAGTCTGTGGTACACCGGGGAGCTGTTTTTT.

This clone appeared a few times. This rearrangement joins TRBV7-3 to TRBJ2-1; TRBD2 agrees at 13 bases. Looked up from germline, CDR1 is SGHTA and CDR2 is FQGTGA. This CDR3 has 18 amino acids. Trimming removed 5 bases from V and 2 bases from J; junction bases left unmatched: 9. The CDR3 DNA reads as TGTGCCAGCAGCCGAGGACTAGCGGGAGCAGGAGCCTACAATGAGCAGTTCTTC. Its protein product is CASSRGLAGAGAYNEQFF.

The chain employs TRBV18 and TRBJ2-1; possibly TRBD1 for D (5 bases). This CDR3 spans 14 amino acids. Germline assignment: CDR1 KGHSH and CDR2 LQKENI. With 5 bases removed from V and 10 bases from J, the gap between germline ends came to 18 bases. The CDR3 region has the DNA TGTGCCAGCTCAAGGACCCCCGGCTGGGGCGAGCAGTTCTTC. It encodes CASSRTPGWGEQFF.